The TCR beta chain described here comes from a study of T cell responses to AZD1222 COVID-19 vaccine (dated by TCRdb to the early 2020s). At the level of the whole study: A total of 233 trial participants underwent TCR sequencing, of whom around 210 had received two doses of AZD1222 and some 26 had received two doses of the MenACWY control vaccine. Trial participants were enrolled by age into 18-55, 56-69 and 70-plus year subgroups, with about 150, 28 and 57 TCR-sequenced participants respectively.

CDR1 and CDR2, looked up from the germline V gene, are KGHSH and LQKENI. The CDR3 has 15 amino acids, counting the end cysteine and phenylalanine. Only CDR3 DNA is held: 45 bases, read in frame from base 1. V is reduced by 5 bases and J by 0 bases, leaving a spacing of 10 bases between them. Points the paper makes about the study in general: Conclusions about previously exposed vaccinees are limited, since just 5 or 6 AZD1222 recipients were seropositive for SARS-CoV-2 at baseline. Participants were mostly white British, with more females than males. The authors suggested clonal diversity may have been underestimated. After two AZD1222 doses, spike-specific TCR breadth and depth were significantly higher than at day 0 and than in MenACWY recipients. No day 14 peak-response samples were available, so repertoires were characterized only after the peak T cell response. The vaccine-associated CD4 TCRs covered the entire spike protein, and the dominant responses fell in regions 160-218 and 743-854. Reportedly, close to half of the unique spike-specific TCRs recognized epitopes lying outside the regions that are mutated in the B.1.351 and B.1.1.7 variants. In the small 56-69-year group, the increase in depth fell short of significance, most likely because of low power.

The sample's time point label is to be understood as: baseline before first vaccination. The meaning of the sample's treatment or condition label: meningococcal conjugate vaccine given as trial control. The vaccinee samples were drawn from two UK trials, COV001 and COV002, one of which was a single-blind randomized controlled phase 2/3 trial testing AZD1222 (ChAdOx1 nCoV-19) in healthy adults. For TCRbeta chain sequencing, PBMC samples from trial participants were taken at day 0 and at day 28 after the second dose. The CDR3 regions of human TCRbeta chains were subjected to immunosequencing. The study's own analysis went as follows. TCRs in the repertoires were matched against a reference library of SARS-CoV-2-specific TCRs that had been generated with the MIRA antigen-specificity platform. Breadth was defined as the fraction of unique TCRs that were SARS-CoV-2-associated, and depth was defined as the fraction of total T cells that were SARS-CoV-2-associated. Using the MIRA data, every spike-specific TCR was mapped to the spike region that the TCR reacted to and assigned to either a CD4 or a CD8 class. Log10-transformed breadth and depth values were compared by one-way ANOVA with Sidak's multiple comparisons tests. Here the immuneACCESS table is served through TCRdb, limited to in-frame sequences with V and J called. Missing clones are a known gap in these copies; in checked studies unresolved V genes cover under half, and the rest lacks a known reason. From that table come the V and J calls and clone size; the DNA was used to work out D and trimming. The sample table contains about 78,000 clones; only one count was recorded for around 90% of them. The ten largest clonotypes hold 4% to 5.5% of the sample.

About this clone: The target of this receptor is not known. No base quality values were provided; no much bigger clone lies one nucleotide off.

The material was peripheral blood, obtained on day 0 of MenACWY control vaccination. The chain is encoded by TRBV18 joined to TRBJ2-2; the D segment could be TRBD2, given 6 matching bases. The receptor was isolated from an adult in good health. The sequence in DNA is TGTGCCAGCTCAGTGACTAGTTCGAACACCGGGGAGCTGTTTTTT. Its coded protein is CASSVTSSNTGELFF.